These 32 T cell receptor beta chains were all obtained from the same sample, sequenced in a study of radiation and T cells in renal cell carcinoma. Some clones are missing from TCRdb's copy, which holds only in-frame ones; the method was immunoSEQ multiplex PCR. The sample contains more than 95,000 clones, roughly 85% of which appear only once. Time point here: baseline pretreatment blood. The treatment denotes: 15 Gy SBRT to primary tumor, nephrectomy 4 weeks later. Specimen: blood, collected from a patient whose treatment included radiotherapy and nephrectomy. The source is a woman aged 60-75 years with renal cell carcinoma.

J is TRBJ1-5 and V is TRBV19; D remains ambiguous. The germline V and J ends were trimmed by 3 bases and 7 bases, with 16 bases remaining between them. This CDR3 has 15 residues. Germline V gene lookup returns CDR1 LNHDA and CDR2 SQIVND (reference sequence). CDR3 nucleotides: TGTGCCAGTAGTATTCTTGACTCCCCTATACAGCCCCAGCATTTT. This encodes CASSILDSPIQPQHF.

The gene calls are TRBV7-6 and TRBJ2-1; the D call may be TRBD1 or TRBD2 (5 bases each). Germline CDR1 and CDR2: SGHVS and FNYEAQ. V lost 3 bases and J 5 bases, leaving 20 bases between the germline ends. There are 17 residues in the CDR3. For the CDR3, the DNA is TGTGCCAGCAGCTTGAGTAGGGACCGGGTCCTTAACAATGAGCAGTTCTTC. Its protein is CASSLSRDRVLNNEQFF.

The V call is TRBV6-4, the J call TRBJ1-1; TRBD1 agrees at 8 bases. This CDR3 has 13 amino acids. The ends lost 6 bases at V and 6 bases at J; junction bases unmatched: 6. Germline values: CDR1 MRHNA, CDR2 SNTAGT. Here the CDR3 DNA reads TGTGCCAGCAGCCAGGGGGCAGGAGCTGAAGCTTTCTTT. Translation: CASSQGAGAEAFF.

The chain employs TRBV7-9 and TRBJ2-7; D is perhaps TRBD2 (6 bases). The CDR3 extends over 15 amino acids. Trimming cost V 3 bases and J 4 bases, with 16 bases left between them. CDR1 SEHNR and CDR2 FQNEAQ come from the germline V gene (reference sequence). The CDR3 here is CASSFIVRAGYEQYF. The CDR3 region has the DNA TGTGCCAGCAGCTTTATAGTCAGGGCGGGGTACGAGCAGTACTTC.

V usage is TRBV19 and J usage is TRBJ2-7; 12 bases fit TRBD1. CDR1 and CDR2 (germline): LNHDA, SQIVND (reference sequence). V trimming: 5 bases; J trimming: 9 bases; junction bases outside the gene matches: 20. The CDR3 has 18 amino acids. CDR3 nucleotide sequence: TGTGCCAGTAGTTCTCTCGGCCTTGGGACAGGGGGCGCGAGGGTGCAGTACTTC. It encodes CASSSLGLGTGGARVQYF.

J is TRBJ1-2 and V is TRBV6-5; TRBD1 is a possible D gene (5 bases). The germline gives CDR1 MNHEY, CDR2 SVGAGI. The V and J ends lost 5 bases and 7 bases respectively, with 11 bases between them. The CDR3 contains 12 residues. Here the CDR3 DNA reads TGTGCCAGCAGTCCTATGGGGGGTGGCTACACCTTC. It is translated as CASSPMGGGYTF.

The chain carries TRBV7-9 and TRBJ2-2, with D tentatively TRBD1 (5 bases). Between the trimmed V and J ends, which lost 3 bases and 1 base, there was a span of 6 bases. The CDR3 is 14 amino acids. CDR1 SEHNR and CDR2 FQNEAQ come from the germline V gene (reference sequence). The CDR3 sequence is CASSFGQNTGELFF. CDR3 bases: TGTGCCAGCAGCTTCGGACAGAACACCGGGGAGCTGTTTTTT.

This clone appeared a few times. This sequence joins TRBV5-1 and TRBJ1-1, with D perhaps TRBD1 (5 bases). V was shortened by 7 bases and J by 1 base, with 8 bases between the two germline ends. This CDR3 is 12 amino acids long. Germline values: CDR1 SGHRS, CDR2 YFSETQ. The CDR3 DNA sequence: TGCGCCAGCCGAACAGGGAACACTGAAGCTTTCTTT. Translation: CASRTGNTEAFF.

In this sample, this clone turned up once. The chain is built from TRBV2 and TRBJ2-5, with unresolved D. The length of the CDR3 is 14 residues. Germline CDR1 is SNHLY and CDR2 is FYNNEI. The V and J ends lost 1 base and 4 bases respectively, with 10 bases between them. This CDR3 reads CASSEGSELETQYF. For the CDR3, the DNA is TGTGCCAGCAGTGAAGGGAGTGAATTAGAGACCCAGTACTTC.

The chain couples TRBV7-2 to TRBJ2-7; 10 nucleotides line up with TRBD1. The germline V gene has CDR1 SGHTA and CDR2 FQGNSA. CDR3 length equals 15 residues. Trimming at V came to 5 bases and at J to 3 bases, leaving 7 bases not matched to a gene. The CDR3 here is CASSTQTGGVYEQYF. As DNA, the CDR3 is TGTGCCAGCAGCACTCAGACAGGGGGCGTCTACGAGCAGTACTTC.

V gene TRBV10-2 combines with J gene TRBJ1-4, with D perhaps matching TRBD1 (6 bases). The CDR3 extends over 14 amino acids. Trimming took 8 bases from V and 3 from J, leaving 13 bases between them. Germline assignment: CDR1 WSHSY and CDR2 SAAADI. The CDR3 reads CASSPGGPNEKLFF. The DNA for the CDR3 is TGCGCCAGCTCGCCCGGGGGGCCTAATGAAAAACTGTTTTTT.

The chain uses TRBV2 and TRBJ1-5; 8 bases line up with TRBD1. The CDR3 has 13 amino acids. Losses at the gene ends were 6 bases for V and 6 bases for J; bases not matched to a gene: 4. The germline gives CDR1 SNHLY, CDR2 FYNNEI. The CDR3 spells CASSQGAGQPQHF. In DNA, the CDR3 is TGTGCCAGCAGCCAGGGGGCCGGTCAGCCCCAGCATTTT.

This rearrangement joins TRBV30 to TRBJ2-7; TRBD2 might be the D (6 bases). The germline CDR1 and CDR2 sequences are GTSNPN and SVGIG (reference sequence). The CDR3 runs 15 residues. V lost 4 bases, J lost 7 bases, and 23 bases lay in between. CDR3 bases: TGTGCCTGGATGGGTAAGGAGGGAAATTCGAGGGAGCAGTACTTC. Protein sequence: CAWMGKEGNSREQYF.

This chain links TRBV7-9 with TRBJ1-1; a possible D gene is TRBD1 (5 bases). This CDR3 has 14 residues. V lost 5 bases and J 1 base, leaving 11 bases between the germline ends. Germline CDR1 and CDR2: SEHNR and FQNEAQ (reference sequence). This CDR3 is CASSRQLRNTEAFF. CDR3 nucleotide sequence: TGTGCCAGCAGCAGACAGCTTAGGAACACTGAAGCTTTCTTT.

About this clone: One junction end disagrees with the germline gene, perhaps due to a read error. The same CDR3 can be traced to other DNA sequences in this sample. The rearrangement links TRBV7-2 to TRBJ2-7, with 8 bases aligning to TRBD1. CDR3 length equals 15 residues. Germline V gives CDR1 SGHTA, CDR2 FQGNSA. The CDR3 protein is CASSSTGTGSYEQYF. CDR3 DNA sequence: TGTGCCAGCAGCTCCACCGGGACAGGCTCCTACGAGCAGTACTTT.

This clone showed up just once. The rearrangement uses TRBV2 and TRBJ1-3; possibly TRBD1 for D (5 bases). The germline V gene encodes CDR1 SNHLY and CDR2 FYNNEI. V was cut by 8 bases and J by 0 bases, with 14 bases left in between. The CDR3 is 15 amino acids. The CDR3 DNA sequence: TGTGCCAGCGCCCGATCGGGGGTCTCTGGAAACACCATATATTTT. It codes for CASARSGVSGNTIYF.

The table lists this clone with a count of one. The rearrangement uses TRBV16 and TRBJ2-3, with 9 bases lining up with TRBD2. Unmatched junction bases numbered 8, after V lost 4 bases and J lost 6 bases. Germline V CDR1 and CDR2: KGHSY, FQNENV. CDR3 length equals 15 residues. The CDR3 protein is CASSLTAGGLDTQYF. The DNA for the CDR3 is TGTGCCAGCAGCCTTACCGCGGGGGGGCTCGATACGCAGTATTTT.

CDR3 nucleotides: TGCGCCAGCAGCCAAGAGGGACTGCAGGGCCCTGAAGCTTTCTTT. It encodes CASSQEGLQGPEAFF. This sequence joins TRBV4-3 and TRBJ1-1; tentative D call: TRBD1 (5 bases). The CDR3 consists of 15 residues. V dropped 0 bases and J dropped 6 bases, with 14 bases sitting between them. Germline V gene lookup returns CDR1 LGHNA and CDR2 YSLEER.

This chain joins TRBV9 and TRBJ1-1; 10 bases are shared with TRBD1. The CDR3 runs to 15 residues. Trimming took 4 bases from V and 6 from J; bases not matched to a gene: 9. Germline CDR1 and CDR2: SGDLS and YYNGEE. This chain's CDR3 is CASSPRTGGIAEAFF. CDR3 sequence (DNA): TGTGCCAGCAGCCCTCGGACAGGGGGGATCGCTGAAGCTTTCTTT.

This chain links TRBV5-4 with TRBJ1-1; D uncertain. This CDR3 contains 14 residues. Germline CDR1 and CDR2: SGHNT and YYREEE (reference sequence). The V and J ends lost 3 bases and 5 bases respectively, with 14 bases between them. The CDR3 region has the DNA TGTGCCAGCAGCTGGATTTCGGGTGAAACTGAAGCTTTCTTT. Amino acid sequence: CASSWISGETEAFF.

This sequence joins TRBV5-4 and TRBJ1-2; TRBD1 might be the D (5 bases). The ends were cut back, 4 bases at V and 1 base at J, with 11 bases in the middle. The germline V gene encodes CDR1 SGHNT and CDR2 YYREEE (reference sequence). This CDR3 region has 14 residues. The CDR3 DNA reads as TGTGCCAGCAGCCTTCCAGGGCTTAACTATGGCTACACCTTC. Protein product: CASSLPGLNYGYTF.

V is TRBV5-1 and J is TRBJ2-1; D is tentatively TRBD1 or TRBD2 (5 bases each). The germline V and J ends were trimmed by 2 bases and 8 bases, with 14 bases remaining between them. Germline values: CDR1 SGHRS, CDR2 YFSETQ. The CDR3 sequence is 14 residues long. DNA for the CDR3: TGCGCCAGCAGCTTCCCCCGGGACGGGGATGAGCAGTTCTTC. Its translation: CASSFPRDGDEQFF. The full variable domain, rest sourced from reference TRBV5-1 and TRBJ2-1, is KAGVTQTPRYLIKTRGQQVTLSCSPISGHRSVSWYQQTPGQGLQFLFEYFSETQRNKGNFPGRFSGRQFSNSRSEMNVSTLELGDSALYLCASSFPRDGDEQFFGPGTRLTVL.

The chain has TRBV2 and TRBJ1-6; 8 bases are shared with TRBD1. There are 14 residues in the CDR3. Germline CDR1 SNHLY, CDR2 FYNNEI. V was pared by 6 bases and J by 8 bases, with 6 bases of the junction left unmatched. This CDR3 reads CASRPDRDDSPLHF. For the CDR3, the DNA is TGTGCCAGCAGACCGGACAGGGACGATTCACCCCTCCACTTT.

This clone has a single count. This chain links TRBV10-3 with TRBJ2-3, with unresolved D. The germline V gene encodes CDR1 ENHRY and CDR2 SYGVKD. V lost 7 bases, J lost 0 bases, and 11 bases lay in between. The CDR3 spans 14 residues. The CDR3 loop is CAITPGRSTDTQYF. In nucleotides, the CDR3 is TGTGCCATCACCCCCGGGCGAAGCACAGATACGCAGTATTTT.

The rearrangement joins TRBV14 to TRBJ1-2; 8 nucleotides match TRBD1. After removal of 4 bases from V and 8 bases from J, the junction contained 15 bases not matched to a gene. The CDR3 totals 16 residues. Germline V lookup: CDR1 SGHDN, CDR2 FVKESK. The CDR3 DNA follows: TGTGCCAGCAGCCCGCAGGGGCCTGGACAGGGTGGAGGCTACACCTTC. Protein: CASSPQGPGQGGGYTF.

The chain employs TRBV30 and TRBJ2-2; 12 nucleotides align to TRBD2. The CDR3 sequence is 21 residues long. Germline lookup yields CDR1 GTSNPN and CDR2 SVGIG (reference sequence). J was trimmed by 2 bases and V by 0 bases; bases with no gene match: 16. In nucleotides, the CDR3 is TGTGCCTGGAGTGTATATCCCGGTGGACTAGCGGGACGGCCTAACACCGGGGAGCTGTTTTTT. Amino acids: CAWSVYPGGLAGRPNTGELFF.

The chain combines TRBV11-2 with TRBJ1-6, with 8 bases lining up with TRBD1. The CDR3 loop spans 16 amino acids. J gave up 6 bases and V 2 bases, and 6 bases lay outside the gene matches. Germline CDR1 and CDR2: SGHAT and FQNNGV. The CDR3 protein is CASSLRTGRSNSPLHF. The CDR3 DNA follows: TGTGCCAGCAGCTTAAGGACAGGGAGATCTAATTCACCCCTCCACTTT.

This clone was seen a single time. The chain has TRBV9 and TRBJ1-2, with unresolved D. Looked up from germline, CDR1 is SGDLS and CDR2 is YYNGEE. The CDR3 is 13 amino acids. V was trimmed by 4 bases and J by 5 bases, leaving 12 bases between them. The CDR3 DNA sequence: TGTGCCAGCAGCCCACGGACCGTTTATGGCTACACCTTC. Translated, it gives CASSPRTVYGYTF. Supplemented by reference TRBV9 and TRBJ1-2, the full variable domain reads DSGVTQTPKHLITATGQRVTLRCSPRSGDLSVYWYQQSLDQGLQFLIQYYNGEERAKGNILERFSAQQFPDLHSELNLSSLELGDSALYFCASSPRTVYGYTFGSGTRLTVV.

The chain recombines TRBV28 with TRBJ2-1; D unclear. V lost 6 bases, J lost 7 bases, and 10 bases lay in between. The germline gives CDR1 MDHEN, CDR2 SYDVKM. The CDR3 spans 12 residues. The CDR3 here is CASRAPRNEQFF. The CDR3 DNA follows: TGTGCCAGCAGGGCCCCAAGGAATGAGCAGTTCTTC.

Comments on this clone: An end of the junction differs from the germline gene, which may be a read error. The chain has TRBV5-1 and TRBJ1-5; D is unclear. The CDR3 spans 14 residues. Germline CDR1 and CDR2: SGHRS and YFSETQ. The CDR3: CASSLKGRNQPQHF. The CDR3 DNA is TGTGCCAGCAGCTTAAAAGGCAGGAATCAGCCCCAGCATTTT.

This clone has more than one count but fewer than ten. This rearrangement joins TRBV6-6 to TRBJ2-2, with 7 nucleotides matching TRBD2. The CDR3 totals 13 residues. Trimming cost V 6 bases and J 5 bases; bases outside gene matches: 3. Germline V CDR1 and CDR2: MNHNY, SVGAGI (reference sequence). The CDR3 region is CASSRTSTGELFF. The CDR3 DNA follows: TGTGCCAGCAGCCGGACTAGTACCGGGGAGCTGTTTTTT.

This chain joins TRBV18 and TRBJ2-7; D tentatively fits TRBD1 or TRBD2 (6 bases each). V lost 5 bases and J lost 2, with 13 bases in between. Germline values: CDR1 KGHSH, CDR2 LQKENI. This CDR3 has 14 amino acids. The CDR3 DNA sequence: TGTGCCAGCTCAATAAGGGGGGCTCCCTACGAGCAGTACTTC. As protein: CASSIRGAPYEQYF. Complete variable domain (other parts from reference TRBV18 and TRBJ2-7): NAGVMQNPRHLVRRRGQEARLRCSPMKGHSHVYWYRQLPEEGLKFMVYLQKENIIDESGMPKERFSAEFPKEGPSILRIQQVVRGDSAAYFCASSIRGAPYEQYFGPGTRLTVT.